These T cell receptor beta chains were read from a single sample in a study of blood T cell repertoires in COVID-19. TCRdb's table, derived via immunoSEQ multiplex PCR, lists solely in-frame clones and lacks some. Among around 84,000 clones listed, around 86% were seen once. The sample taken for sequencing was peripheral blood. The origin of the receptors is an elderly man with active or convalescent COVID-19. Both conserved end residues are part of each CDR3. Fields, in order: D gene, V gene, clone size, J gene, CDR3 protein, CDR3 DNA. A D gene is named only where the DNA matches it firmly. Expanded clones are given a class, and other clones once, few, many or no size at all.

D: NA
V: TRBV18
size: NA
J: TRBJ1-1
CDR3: CASSPSQTVEAFF
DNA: TGTGCCAGCTCACCATCGCAGACAGTTGAAGCTTTCTTT

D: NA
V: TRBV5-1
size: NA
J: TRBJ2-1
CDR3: CASSVGGINNEQFF
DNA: TGCGCCAGCAGCGTCGGAGGGATTAACAATGAGCAGTTCTTC

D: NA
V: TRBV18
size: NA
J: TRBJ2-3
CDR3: CASSQLGTRGTDTQYF
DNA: TGTGCCAGCTCACAGCTCGGGACACGGGGAACAGATACGCAGTATTTT

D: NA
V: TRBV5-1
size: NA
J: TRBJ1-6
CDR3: CASSLVLGENSPLHF
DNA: TGCGCCAGCAGCTTGGTTCTGGGAGAAAATTCACCCCTCCACTTT

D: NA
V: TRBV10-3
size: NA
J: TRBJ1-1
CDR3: CAISESGYSAEAFF
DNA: TGTGCCATCAGTGAATCAGGGTATTCTGCTGAAGCTTTCTTT

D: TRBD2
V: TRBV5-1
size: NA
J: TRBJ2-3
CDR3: CASSPAGGRGTDTQYF
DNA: TGCGCCAGCAGCCCGGCTGGCGGGAGAGGGACAGATACGCAGTATTTT

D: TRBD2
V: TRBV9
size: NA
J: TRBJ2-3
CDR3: CASSPSGAPNTDTQYF
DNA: TGTGCCAGCAGCCCTAGCGGGGCGCCCAACACAGATACGCAGTATTTT

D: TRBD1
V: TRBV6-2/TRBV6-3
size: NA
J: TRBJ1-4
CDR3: CASSYADRVELFF
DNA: TGTGCCAGCAGTTACGCCGACAGGGTCGAACTGTTTTTT

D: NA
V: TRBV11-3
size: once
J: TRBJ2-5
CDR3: CASSGAVETQYF
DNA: TGTGCCAGCAGTGGCGCGGTAGAGACCCAGTACTTC

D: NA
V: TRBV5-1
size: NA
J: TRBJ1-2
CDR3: CASSLASRADGYTF
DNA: TGCGCCAGCAGCTTGGCCTCCAGGGCCGATGGCTACACCTTC

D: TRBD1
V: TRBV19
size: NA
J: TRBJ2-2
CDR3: CASRVGGFSTANTGELFF
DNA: TGTGCCAGTAGGGTAGGGGGCTTTTCCACCGCGAACACCGGGGAGCTGTTTTTT

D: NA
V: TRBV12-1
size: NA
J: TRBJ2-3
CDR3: CASSSSGQYF
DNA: TGTGCCAGCAGCTCCTCCGGGCAGTATTTT

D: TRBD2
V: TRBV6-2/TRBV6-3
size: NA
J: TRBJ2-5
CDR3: CASSYKLGLAEETQYF
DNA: TGTGCCAGCAGTTACAAGTTAGGACTAGCGGAAGAGACCCAGTACTTC

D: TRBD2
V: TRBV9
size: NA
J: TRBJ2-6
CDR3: CASSVGLVSGSSGANVLTF
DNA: TGTGCCAGCAGCGTGGGCCTGGTTAGCGGGAGCTCTGGGGCCAACGTCCTGACTTTC

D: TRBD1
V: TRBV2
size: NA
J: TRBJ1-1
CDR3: CASSNSGGPTEAFF
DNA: TGTGCCAGCAGTAACTCAGGGGGCCCCACTGAAGCTTTCTTT

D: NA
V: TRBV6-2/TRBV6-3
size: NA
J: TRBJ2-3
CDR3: CASSSPGQASTDTQYF
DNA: TGTGCCAGCAGTTCCCCGGGACAAGCTAGCACAGATACGCAGTATTTT

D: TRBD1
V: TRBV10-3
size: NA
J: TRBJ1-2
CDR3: CAINPGQGFGYTF
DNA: TGTGCCATCAACCCGGGACAGGGGTTTGGCTACACCTTC

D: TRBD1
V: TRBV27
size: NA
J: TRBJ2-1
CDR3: CASSLRQGTNEQFF
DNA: TGTGCCAGCAGTTTACGACAGGGTACCAATGAGCAGTTCTTC

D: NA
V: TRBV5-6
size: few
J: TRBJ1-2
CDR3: CASSLGVGYTF
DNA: TGTGCCAGCAGCTTGGGCGTTGGCTACACCTTC

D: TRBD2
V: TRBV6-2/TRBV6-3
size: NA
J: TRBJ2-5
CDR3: CASSTTSGSETQYF
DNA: TGTGCCAGCAGCACGACTAGCGGGAGTGAGACCCAGTACTTC

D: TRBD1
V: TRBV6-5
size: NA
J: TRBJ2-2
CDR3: CASSYTQQGFPGELFF
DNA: TGTGCCAGCAGTTACACCCAACAGGGGTTCCCCGGGGAGCTGTTTTTT

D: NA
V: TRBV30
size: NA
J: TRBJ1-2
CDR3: CAWRLSGYGYTF
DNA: TGTGCCTGGAGGCTCTCCGGCTATGGCTACACCTTC

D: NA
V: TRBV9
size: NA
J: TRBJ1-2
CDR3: CASSLRAEQRGYTF
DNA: TGTGCCAGCAGCCTCAGGGCCGAACAACGGGGCTACACCTTC

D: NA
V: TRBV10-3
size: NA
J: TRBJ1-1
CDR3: CAISKQTNTEAFF
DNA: TGTGCCATCAGTAAACAGACGAACACTGAAGCTTTCTTT

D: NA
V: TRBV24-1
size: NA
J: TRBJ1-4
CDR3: CATSDRSQAEKLFF
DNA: TGTGCCACCAGTGACCGAAGCCAGGCCGAAAAACTGTTTTTT

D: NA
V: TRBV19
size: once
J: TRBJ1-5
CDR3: CASSIGRSNQPQHF
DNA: TGTGCCAGTAGTATCGGTAGAAGCAATCAGCCCCAGCATTTT

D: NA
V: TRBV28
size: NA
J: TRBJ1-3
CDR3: CASSFKRSGNTIYF
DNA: TGTGCCAGCAGTTTTAAGAGGTCTGGAAACACCATATATTTT

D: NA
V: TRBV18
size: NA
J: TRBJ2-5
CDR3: CASSLGPQETQYF
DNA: TGTGCCAGCTCACTTGGGCCTCAAGAGACCCAGTACTTC

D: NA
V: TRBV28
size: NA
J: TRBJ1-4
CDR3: CASRAGGNEKLFF
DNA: TGTGCCAGCAGGGCAGGAGGTAATGAAAAACTGTTTTTT

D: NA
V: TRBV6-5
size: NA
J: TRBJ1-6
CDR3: CASSYGFGNSPLHF
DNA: TGTGCCAGCAGTTACGGGTTCGGGAATTCACCCCTCCACTTT

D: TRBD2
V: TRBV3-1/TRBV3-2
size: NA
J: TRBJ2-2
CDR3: CASSRTSGRTELFF
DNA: TGTGCCAGCAGCCGGACTAGCGGGAGGACCGAGCTGTTTTTT

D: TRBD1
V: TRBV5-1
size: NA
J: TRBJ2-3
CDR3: CASSLEGQGVDTQYF
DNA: TGCGCCAGCAGCTTGGAGGGACAGGGAGTCGATACGCAGTATTTT

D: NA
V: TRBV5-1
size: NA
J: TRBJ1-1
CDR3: CASSLVSSGTEAFF
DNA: TGCGCCAGCAGCTTAGTGTCATCGGGGACTGAAGCTTTCTTT

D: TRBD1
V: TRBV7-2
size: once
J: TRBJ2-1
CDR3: CASSLRQGSSYNEQFF
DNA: TGTGCCAGCAGCTTAAGACAGGGAAGCTCCTACAATGAGCAGTTCTTC

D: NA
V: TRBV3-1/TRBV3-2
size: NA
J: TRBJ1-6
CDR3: CASSQDRSSPLHF
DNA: TGTGCCAGCAGCCAAGATAGGAGTTCACCCCTCCACTTT

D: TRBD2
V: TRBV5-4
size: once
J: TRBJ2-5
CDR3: CASSPGLAGVDETQYF
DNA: TGTGCCAGCAGCCCGGGACTAGCGGGAGTAGATGAGACCCAGTACTTC

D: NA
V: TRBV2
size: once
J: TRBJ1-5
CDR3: CASSEALRDKGQPQHF
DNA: TGTGCCAGCAGTGAAGCGCTTCGGGACAAGGGTCAGCCCCAGCATTTT

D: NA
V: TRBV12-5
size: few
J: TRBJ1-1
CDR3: CASGPAAGVEAFF
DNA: TGTGCTAGTGGTCCCGCGGCCGGGGTTGAAGCTTTCTTT

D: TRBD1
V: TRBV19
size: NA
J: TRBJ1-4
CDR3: CASSARQGTNVKLFF
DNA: TGTGCCAGTAGCGCGCGACAGGGAACTAATGTAAAACTGTTTTTT

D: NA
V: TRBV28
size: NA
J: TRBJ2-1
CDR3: CASSRTGFDYNEQFF
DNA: TGTGCCAGCAGCCGAACGGGTTTCGACTACAATGAGCAGTTCTTC

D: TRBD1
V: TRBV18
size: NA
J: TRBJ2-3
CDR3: CASSPRTGGTDTQYF
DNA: TGTGCCAGCTCACCCCGGACAGGGGGCACAGATACGCAGTATTTT

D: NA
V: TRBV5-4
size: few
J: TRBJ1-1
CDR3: CASSPKDPRGITEAFF
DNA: TGTGCCAGCAGCCCCAAAGACCCCCGGGGGATCACTGAAGCTTTCTTT

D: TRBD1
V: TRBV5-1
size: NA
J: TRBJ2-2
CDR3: CASHTETGANTGELFF
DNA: TGCGCCAGCCACACCGAGACAGGGGCGAACACCGGGGAGCTGTTTTTT

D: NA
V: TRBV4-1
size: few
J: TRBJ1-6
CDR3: CASSQVSRTGYSPLHF
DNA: TGCGCCAGCAGCCAAGTTTCGAGGACGGGGTATTCACCCCTCCACTTT

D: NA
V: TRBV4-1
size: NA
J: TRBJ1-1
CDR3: CASSQAQNGGDTEAFF
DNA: TGCGCCAGCAGCCAAGCCCAGAATGGAGGGGACACTGAAGCTTTCTTT

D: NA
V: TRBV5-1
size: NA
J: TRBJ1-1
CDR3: CASSLAEGVEAFF
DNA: TGCGCCAGCAGCTTGGCCGAGGGAGTTGAAGCTTTCTTT

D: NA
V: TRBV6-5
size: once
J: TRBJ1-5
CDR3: CASRKDRADQPQHF
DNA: TGTGCCAGCAGGAAAGACAGAGCCGATCAGCCCCAGCATTTT

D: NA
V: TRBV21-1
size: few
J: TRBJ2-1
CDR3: CASSKGRRGLNEQFF
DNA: TGTGCCAGCAGCAAGGGGCGCAGGGGATTAAATGAGCAGTTCTTC

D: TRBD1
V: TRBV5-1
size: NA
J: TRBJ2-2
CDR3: CASWDRENTGELFF
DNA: TGCGCCAGCTGGGACAGGGAAAACACCGGGGAGCTGTTTTTT